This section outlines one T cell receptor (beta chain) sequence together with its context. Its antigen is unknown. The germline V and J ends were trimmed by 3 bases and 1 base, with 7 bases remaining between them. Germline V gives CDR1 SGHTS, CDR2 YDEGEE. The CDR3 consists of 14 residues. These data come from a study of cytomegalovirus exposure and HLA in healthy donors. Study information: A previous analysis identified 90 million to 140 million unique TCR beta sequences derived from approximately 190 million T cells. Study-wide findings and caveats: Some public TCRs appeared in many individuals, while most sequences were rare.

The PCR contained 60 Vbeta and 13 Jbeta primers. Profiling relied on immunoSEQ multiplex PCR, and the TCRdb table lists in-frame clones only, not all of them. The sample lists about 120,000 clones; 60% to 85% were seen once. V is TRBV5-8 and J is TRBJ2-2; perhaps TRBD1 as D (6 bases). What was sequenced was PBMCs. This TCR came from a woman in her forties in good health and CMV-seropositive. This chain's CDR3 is CASSSGQNTGELFF. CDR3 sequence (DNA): TGTGCCAGCAGCTCGGGACAGAACACCGGGGAGCTGTTTTTT. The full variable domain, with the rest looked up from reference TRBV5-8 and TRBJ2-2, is EAGVTQSPTHLIKTRGQQATLRCSPISGHTSVYWYQQALGLGLQFLLWYDEGEERNRGNFPPRFSGRQFPNYSSELNVNALELEDSALYLCASSSGQNTGELFFGEGSRLTVL.